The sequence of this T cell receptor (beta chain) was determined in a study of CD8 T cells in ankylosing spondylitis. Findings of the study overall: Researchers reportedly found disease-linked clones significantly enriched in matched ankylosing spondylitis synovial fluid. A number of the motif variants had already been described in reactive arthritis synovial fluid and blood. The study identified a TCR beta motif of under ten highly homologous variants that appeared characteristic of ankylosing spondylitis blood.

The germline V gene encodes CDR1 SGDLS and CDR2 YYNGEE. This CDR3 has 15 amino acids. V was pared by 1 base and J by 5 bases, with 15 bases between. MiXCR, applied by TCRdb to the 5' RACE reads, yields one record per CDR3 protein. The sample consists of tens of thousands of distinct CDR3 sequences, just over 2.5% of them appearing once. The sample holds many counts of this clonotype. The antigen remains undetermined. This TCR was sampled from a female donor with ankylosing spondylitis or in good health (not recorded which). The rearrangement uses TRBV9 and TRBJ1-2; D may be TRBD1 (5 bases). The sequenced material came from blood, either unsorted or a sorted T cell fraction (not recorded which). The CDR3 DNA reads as TGTGCCAGCAGCGTACTCGCACAGGATTCGTATGGCTACACCTTC. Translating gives CASSVLAQDSYGYTF.